These 10 T cell receptor beta chains were all obtained from the same sample, sequenced in a study of T cells after yellow fever vaccination. MiXCR was run by TCRdb on the 5' RACE reads, yielding one entry per CDR3 protein. The sample holds about 350,000 distinct CDR3 sequences; roughly 8% are singletons and the top ten take approximately 16%. The sample consisted of PBMCs, taken more than 35 days after the first yellow fever vaccination. All receptors derive from a man between 18 and 35 years old who received the YFV17D yellow fever vaccine.

The gene calls are TRBV4-3 and TRBJ2-5, with no clear D. V was shortened by 1 base and J by 0 bases, with 9 bases between the two germline ends. Germline V gene lookup returns CDR1 LGHNA and CDR2 YSLEER. The CDR3 length is 15 residues. In DNA form, the CDR3 reads TGCGCCAGCAGCCAAGGAATAGGGTACCAAGAGACCCAGTACTTC. Translated, it gives CASSQGIGYQETQYF.

This chain links TRBV5-1 with TRBJ2-7, with TRBD2 as a possible D gene (5 bases). V was cut by 3 bases and J by 4 bases, with 14 bases left in between. The CDR3 covers 14 residues. Germline values: CDR1 SGHRS, CDR2 YFSETQ. The CDR3 nucleotides read TGCGCCAGCAGCTCTCGGGATCCGACTTACGAGCAGTACGTC. This sequence encodes CASSSRDPTYEQYV.

This clonotype has more than one count but fewer than ten. The chain carries TRBV6-6 and TRBJ2-5; unclear D gene. The CDR3 spans 12 residues. The germline gives CDR1 MNHNY, CDR2 SVGAGI (reference sequence). V lost 6 bases and J 5 bases, leaving 10 bases between the germline ends. The CDR3 sequence: CASRLFRETQYF. The CDR3 DNA reads TGTGCCAGCAGACTTTTTCGGGAGACCCAGTACTTC.

This clonotype has just a few counts. The chain employs TRBV20-1 and TRBJ2-5, with TRBD1 matching over 7 bases. This CDR3 is built from 15 residues. The V gene's germline CDR1 is DFQATT and CDR2 SNEGSKA (reference sequence). V was pared by 0 bases and J by 3 bases, with 7 bases of the junction left unmatched. In DNA, the CDR3 is TGCAGTGCTAGAGATTTCCGGACAGGTGAAGAGACCCAGTACTTC. Protein: CSARDFRTGEETQYF.

This rearrangement joins TRBV2 to TRBJ2-5, with 10 bases fitting TRBD1. Trimming removed 8 bases from V and 0 bases from J; junction bases left unmatched: 6. The CDR3 runs to 15 residues. Germline CDR1 SNHLY, CDR2 FYNNEI. This CDR3 is CASGRDRGHQETQYF. CDR3 nucleotides: TGTGCCAGCGGTCGGGACAGGGGTCACCAAGAGACCCAGTACTTC.

This clonotype occurred many times. CDR3 protein: CASSHDRGWKTQYF. CDR3 DNA: TGCGCCAGCAGCCACGACAGGGGATGGAAGACCCAGTACTTC. The chain has TRBV5-1 and TRBJ2-5; 8 nucleotides agree with TRBD1. Germline CDR1 is SGHRS and CDR2 is YFSETQ. Unmatched junction bases numbered 8, after V lost 4 bases and J lost 6 bases. The CDR3 has 14 residues.

This clonotype was counted between two and nine times. The chain employs TRBV28 and TRBJ2-5; perhaps TRBD2 as D (5 bases). The CDR3 has 12 residues. The germline V gene has CDR1 MDHEN and CDR2 SYDVKM. Between the trimmed V and J ends, which lost 6 bases and 11 bases, there was a span of 16 bases. The chain's CDR3 is CASSEGVTVQYF. In DNA, the CDR3 is TGTGCCAGCAGCGAGGGAGTTACGGTTCAGTACTTC.

The J gene is TRBJ2-5, the V gene TRBV14; 9 positions agree with TRBD2. The germline V gene encodes CDR1 SGHDN and CDR2 FVKESK. V lost 1 base and J lost 4; bases outside the gene matches: 7. CDR3 length equals 16 residues. CDR3 loop: CASSQGGRSGGETQYF. The CDR3 DNA is TGTGCCAGCAGCCAAGGAGGCCGTAGCGGGGGAGAGACCCAGTACTTC.

The chain uses TRBV2 and TRBJ1-2; unclear D gene. The CDR3 consists of 14 residues. CDR1 is SNHLY, CDR2 FYNNEI, per germline. The V end lost 1 base, the J end lost 2 bases, and 8 bases lay between the germline ends. CDR3 in amino acids: CASSEGASNYGYTF. The CDR3 region has the DNA TGTGCCAGCAGTGAAGGCGCCAGCAACTATGGCTACACCTTC.

The V and J genes are TRBV4-3 and TRBJ1-6; D unclear. CDR1 and CDR2 from the germline V gene are LGHNA and YSLEER. Trimming took 0 bases from V and 6 from J, leaving 9 bases between them. The length of the CDR3 is 15 residues. The CDR3 DNA reads TGCGCCAGCAGCCAAGAATTTAAGGGTAATTCACCCCTCCACTTT. Protein product: CASSQEFKGNSPLHF.